This record covers a single T cell receptor beta chain. The antigen remains unidentified. CDR3 length: 16 amino acids. The germline V gene has CDR1 SGHDT and CDR2 YYEEEE. V was cut by 0 bases and J by 0 bases, with 10 bases left in between. This specimen belongs to a study of cytomegalovirus exposure and HLA in healthy donors. Study information: Membership in the Caucasian-associated ancestry cluster was found for 81% of nearly 400 genotyped donors.

The PCR ran on 60 Vbeta and 13 Jbeta primers. This table comes from immunoSEQ multiplex PCR, and its TCRdb copy is limited to in-frame clones, with some not included. The table includes about 150,000 clones, about 73% detected once. Study outcomes and limitations: For presence/absence analyses, sequencing depth was assumed to be roughly uniform across donors. Some V segments could not be told apart, so they were left out, TRBV6-2 and TRBV6-3 among them.

The sample was PBMCs. V gene TRBV5-6 combines with J gene TRBJ2-1; a possible D gene is TRBD1 (6 bases). The origin of this receptor is a woman between 50 and 59 years old in good health and CMV-seropositive. The CDR3 region has the DNA TGTGCCAGCAGCTTGGGGGGGCTAAGCTCCTACAATGAGCAGTTCTTC. Translating gives CASSLGGLSSYNEQFF. Looking up the rest from reference TRBV5-6 and TRBJ2-1 gives the full variable domain: DAGVTQSPTHLIKTRGQQVTLRCSPKSGHDTVSWYQQALGQGPQFIFQYYEEEERQRGNFPDRFSGHQFPNYSSELNVNALLLGDSALYLCASSLGGLSSYNEQFFGPGTRLTVL.